The clone carrying this T cell receptor beta chain has only one observation. Germline V gene sequence: CDR1 MGHDK, CDR2 SYGVNS. There are 14 residues in the CDR3. V was pared by 4 bases and J by 4 bases, with 13 bases between. Produced via immunoSEQ multiplex PCR; TCRdb's table is partial and in-frame only. The sample comprises 130,000 or so clones, under 85% of which are singletons, and around 1.6% rests with the top ten. This sample was taken from a study of blood T cell repertoires in COVID-19. Sequenced sample: peripheral blood. The receptor was isolated from a human donor in a cohort sampled during active COVID-19. The V call is TRBV25-1, the J call TRBJ1-1; possible D gene TRBD1, 6 bases. The CDR3 spells CASSARTVGTEAFF. DNA of the CDR3: TGTGCCAGCAGTGCCCGGACAGTGGGCACTGAAGCTTTCTTT.